This record looks at one TCR beta chain sequence and its context. These data originate in a study of blood T cell repertoires in COVID-19. Study-level information: COVID-19 samples from acute and convalescent phases originated in the United States, Italy and Spain. Nucleic acid was either cDNA or gDNA, and it came from T cells, B-cell-depleted T cells, or PBMCs.

Per the study methods: For nucleated cells, counts were estimated from reference gene primer amplification. Profiled with immunoSEQ multiplex PCR; TCRdb holds only in-frame clones, not every one. V, J and clone size are taken as reported in that table, and D and trimming were inferred from the DNA itself. Here the sample spans approximately 80,000 clones, around 83% being singletons. Germline V gives CDR1 MGHRA, CDR2 YSYEKL. Germline trimming cut 0 bases from V and 2 bases from J; bases unmatched to any gene: 3. The CDR3 loop spans 15 amino acids. The chain is built from TRBV4-1 and TRBJ1-2; 7 bases match TRBD1. Input material: peripheral blood. This TCR came from a woman in her sixties or seventies with acute or convalescent COVID-19. The CDR3 protein is CASSQDARGNYGYTF. CDR3 coding DNA: TGCGCCAGCAGCCAAGATGCCAGGGGGAACTATGGCTACACCTTC.